Below are 19 T cell receptor beta chains sequenced from a single sample in a study of blood T cell repertoires in COVID-19. The repertoire was sequenced with immunoSEQ multiplex PCR; TCRdb's copy has only in-frame clones and lacks some. The sample lists 300,000 to 350,000 clones, approximately 88% occurring once. The sequencing input was peripheral blood. Every receptor here comes from a man aged 25-45 years with COVID-19, enrolled during active disease.

The genes are TRBV7-9 and TRBJ2-1, with 8 bases lining up with TRBD2. The J segment lost 0 bases and the V segment lost 3 bases, leaving 4 bases of the junction unmatched. There are 16 residues in the CDR3. Germline CDR1 reads SEHNR; CDR2 reads FQNEAQ (reference sequence). CDR3 in amino acids: CASSFKRGSSYNEQFF. As DNA, the CDR3 is TGTGCCAGCAGCTTTAAGCGGGGGAGCTCCTACAATGAGCAGTTCTTC.

V usage is TRBV18 and J usage is TRBJ1-2; D is perhaps TRBD1 (5 bases). Germline CDR1 reads KGHSH; CDR2 reads LQKENI. The V gene lost 0 bases and the J gene lost 4 bases, with 9 bases spanning the gap. The CDR3 covers 14 residues. In DNA, the CDR3 is TGTGCCAGCTCACCACCCGCAGGGCCCTATGGCTACACCTTC. This translates into CASSPPAGPYGYTF. The full variable domain, rest sourced from reference TRBV18 and TRBJ1-2, is NAGVMQNPRHLVRRRGQEARLRCSPMKGHSHVYWYRQLPEEGLKFMVYLQKENIIDESGMPKERFSAEFPKEGPSILRIQQVVRGDSAAYFCASSPPAGPYGYTFGSGTRLTVV.

The chain combines TRBV18 with TRBJ2-3; 9 bases match TRBD2. The length of the CDR3 is 16 residues. J lost 4 bases, V lost 1 base, and 6 bases had no gene match. CDR1 is KGHSH, CDR2 LQKENI, per germline. This CDR3 is CASSPRSLAGSDTQYF. The CDR3 DNA sequence: TGTGCCAGCTCACCACGAAGTCTAGCGGGGTCAGATACGCAGTATTTT.

This chain uses TRBV23-1 with TRBJ1-6; D unclear. TRBV23-1 is an open reading frame, and its role is uncertain. The V gene lost 4 bases and the J gene lost 6 bases, with 10 bases spanning the gap. The CDR3 covers 14 residues. The CDR3 DNA follows: TGCGCCAGCAGTCTGCCCGCGGGTAATTCACCCCTCCACTTT. Translated, it gives CASSLPAGNSPLHF.

The chain carries TRBV6-5 and TRBJ1-1; D is perhaps TRBD1 (6 bases). V lost 0 bases and J lost 4, with 15 bases in between. The CDR3 spans 16 residues. In germline, CDR1 is MNHEY, CDR2 SVGAGI. CDR3 sequence reads: CASSYSPDSLFTEAFF. CDR3 DNA: TGTGCCAGCAGTTACTCCCCGGACAGTCTCTTCACTGAAGCTTTCTTT.

The V gene is TRBV9, the J gene TRBJ1-3; D is unclear. The CDR3 is made up of 14 amino acids. The V gene lost 6 bases and the J gene lost 0 bases, with 10 bases spanning the gap. Germline loops: CDR1 SGDLS, CDR2 YYNGEE. The chain's CDR3 is CASTPKSSGNTIYF. The CDR3 region has the DNA TGTGCCAGCACCCCAAAGAGCTCTGGAAACACCATATATTTT.

V is TRBV7-2 and J is TRBJ2-6; 7 bases are a match to TRBD2. V gave up 5 bases and J gave up 0 bases; unmatched junction bases: 10. The CDR3 is 18 amino acids. CDR1 and CDR2 from the germline V gene are SGHTA and FQGNSA. The chain's CDR3 is CASSPWGGSSSGANVLTF. In nucleotides, the CDR3 is TGTGCCAGCAGCCCCTGGGGGGGGTCCTCCTCTGGGGCCAACGTCCTGACTTTC.

The chain uses TRBV18 and TRBJ2-1; a weak D match, TRBD1 (6 bases). The CDR3 length is 18 residues. Trimming removed 2 bases from V and 2 bases from J, with 19 bases in between. Germline CDR1 reads KGHSH; CDR2 reads LQKENI. The CDR3: CASSPRILTGRTYNEQFF. The CDR3 region has the DNA TGTGCCAGCTCACCAAGAATCTTGACAGGACGTACCTACAATGAGCAGTTCTTC.

V usage is TRBV2 and J usage is TRBJ2-7; 7 bases line up with TRBD1. This CDR3 spans 13 amino acids. V gave up 7 bases and J gave up 1 base; unmatched junction bases: 4. In germline, CDR1 is SNHLY, CDR2 FYNNEI. The CDR3 DNA is TGTGCCAGCATCAAGGACAGGTCCTACGAGCAGTACTTC. Translating gives CASIKDRSYEQYF.

The genes are TRBV19 and TRBJ2-5; D is possibly TRBD1 (6 bases). The germline V gene encodes CDR1 LNHDA and CDR2 SQIVND (reference sequence). Deletions cut 3 bases from V and 0 bases from J, with 8 bases between. The CDR3 contains 14 residues. The CDR3: CASSIGQYQETQYF. As DNA, the CDR3 is TGTGCCAGTAGTATCGGACAGTACCAAGAGACCCAGTACTTC.

V is TRBV6-5 and J is TRBJ2-3; the match to TRBD1 covers 7 bases. Per the germline V gene, CDR1 is MNHEY and CDR2 is SVGAGI. V lost 8 bases to trimming and J lost 0 bases; unmatched junction nucleotides: 8. This CDR3 region has 15 residues. The CDR3: CASLWTGTSTDTQYF. The CDR3 nucleotides are TGTGCCAGCCTTTGGACAGGCACTAGCACAGATACGCAGTATTTT.

The CDR3: CASSYRVGTEAFF. The CDR3 DNA follows: TGTGCCAGCAGTTACCGAGTCGGGACTGAAGCTTTCTTT. This chain connects TRBV6-5 to TRBJ1-1; D remains ambiguous. The germline V gene encodes CDR1 MNHEY and CDR2 SVGAGI. This CDR3 has 13 residues. V dropped 2 bases and J dropped 5 bases, with 9 bases sitting between them.

This rearrangement joins TRBV24-1 to TRBJ2-7, with 8 bases identical to TRBD2. V was clipped by 6 bases and J by 4 bases; unmatched bases: 7. The CDR3 runs to 14 residues. Germline CDR1 is KGHDR and CDR2 is SFDVKD. In DNA, the CDR3 is TGTGCCACCAGTCGAGCGGGAGATAGGTACGAGCAGTACTTC. Translation gives CATSRAGDRYEQYF.

The rearrangement links TRBV3-1 (or the pseudogene TRBV3-2) to TRBJ1-5; D is uncertain. CDR1 and CDR2 (germline): LGHDT, YNNKEL (reference sequence). V lost 1 base to trimming and J lost 0 bases, with 7 bases between them. There are 15 residues in the CDR3. The CDR3 loop reads CASSQGAVSNQPQHF. CDR3 sequence (DNA): TGTGCCAGCAGCCAAGGGGCCGTTAGCAATCAGCCCCAGCATTTT.

The genes are TRBV9 and TRBJ2-1; TRBD2 is a possible D gene (6 bases). This CDR3 spans 13 amino acids. The germline V and J ends were trimmed by 0 bases and 9 bases, with 10 bases remaining between them. The germline V gene has CDR1 SGDLS and CDR2 YYNGEE. In DNA, the CDR3 is TGTGCCAGCAGCGTAGGGGGAGGTGGTGAGCAGTTCTTC. It yields the protein CASSVGGGGEQFF.

This chain joins TRBV4-3 and TRBJ2-1; D is possibly TRBD2 (6 bases). Trimming took off 0 bases at V and 0 bases at J, with 12 bases between the two ends. The V gene's germline CDR1 is LGHNA and CDR2 YSLEER. The CDR3 contains 17 residues. The CDR3 sequence: CASSQDGAGSSYNEQFF. CDR3 coding DNA: TGCGCCAGCAGCCAAGACGGCGCGGGGTCCTCCTACAATGAGCAGTTCTTC.

This clone was counted only a few times. V usage is TRBV6-2 or TRBV6-3 and J usage is TRBJ2-7, with TRBD2 identical over 13 bases. The germline V gene encodes CDR1 MNHEY and CDR2 SVGEGT. Losses at the gene ends were 5 bases for V and 2 bases for J; bases not matched to a gene: 6. This CDR3 is built from 16 residues. The CDR3 region is CASSLGLAGAPYEQYF. CDR3 bases: TGTGCCAGCAGTCTAGGACTAGCGGGGGCCCCCTACGAGCAGTACTTC.

This rearrangement joins TRBV3-1 (or the pseudogene TRBV3-2) to TRBJ2-1; TRBD2 is a possible D gene (7 bases). The CDR3 is 19 residues long. With 5 bases removed from V and 12 bases from J, the gap between germline ends came to 35 bases. CDR1 and CDR2 from the germline V gene are LGHDT and YNNKEL (reference sequence). CDR3 residues: CASSSLGGPLLSLVGGQFF. DNA for the CDR3: TGTGCCAGCAGCTCCTTGGGAGGGCCTCTTTTATCTCTAGTAGGGGGGCAGTTCTTC.

This chain connects TRBV28 to TRBJ2-7; D is possibly TRBD1 (5 bases). The V end lost 3 bases, the J end lost 2 bases, and 8 bases lay between the germline ends. Germline CDR1 is MDHEN and CDR2 is SYDVKM. The CDR3 covers 13 residues. CDR3 nucleotides: TGTGCCAGCAGTTTTGACAGAACCTACGAGCAGTACTTC. Translating gives CASSFDRTYEQYF.